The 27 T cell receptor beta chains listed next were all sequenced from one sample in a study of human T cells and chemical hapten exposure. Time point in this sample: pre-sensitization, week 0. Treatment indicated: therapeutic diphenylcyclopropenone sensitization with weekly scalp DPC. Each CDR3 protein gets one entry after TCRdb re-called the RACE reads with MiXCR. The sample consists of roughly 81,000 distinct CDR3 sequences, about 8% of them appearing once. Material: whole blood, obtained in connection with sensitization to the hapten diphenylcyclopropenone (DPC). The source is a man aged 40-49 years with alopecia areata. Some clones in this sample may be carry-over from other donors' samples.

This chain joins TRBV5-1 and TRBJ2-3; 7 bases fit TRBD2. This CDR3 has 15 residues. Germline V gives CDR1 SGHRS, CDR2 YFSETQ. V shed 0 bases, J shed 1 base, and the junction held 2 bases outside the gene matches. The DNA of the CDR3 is TGCGCCAGCAGCTTGGATCTAGCGGGCACAGATACGCAGTATTTT. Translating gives CASSLDLAGTDTQYF.

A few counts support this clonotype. CDR3 DNA sequence: TGTGCCAGCAGCAGCCGAGGGACTAGCGGAGGTTCCTACGAGCAGTACGTC. Protein product: CASSSRGTSGGSYEQYV. The chain combines TRBV14 with TRBJ2-7, with TRBD2 identical over 11 bases. There are 17 residues in the CDR3. In germline, CDR1 is SGHDN, CDR2 FVKESK. V was pared by 5 bases and J by 1 base, with 10 bases of the junction left unmatched.

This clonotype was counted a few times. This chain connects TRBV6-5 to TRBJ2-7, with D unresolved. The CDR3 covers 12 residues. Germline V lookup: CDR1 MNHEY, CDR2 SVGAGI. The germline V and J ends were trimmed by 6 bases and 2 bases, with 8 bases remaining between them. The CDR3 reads CASSSRAYEQYF. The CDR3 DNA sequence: TGTGCCAGCAGCTCTAGGGCCTACGAGCAGTACTTC.

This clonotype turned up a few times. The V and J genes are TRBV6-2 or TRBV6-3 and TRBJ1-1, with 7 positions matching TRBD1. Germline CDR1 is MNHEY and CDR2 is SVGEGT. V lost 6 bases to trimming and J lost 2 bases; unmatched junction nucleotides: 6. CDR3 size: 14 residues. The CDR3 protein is CASRLGTVNTEAFF. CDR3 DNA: TGTGCCAGCAGGTTGGGGACAGTAAACACTGAAGCTTTCTTT.

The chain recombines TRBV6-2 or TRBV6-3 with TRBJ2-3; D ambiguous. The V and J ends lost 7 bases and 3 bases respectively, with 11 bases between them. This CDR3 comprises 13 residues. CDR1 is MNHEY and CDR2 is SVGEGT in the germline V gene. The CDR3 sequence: CASTNGLTDTQYF. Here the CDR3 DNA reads TGTGCCAGCACCAACGGGTTGACAGATACGCAGTATTTT.

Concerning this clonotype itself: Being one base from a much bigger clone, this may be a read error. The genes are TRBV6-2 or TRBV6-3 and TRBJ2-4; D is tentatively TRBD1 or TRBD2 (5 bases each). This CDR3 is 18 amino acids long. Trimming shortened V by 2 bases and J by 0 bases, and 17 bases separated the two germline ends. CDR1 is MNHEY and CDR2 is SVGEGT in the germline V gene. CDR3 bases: TGTGCCAGCAGTTACCCACAGCGAGGGGACGGAGCCAAAAACATTCAGTACTTC. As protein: CASSYPQRGDGAKNIQYF.

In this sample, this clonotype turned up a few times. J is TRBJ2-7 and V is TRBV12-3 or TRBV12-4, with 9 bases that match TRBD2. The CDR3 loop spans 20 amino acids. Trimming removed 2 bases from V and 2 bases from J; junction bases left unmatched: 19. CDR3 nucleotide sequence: TGTGCCAGCAGTTTAAAACGAACCTCGCGGGAGGGGTCATTAACCTACGAGCAGTACGTC. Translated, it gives CASSLKRTSREGSLTYEQYV.

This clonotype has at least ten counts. CDR3 in amino acids: CASRRLAGGLYEQYV. As DNA, the CDR3 is TGTGCCAGCAGGAGACTAGCGGGAGGTTTGTACGAGCAGTACGTC. This chain links TRBV2 with TRBJ2-7, with 13 nucleotides matching TRBD2. This CDR3 comprises 15 residues. V was clipped by 6 bases and J by 4 bases; unmatched bases: 6. Looked up from germline, CDR1 is SNHLY and CDR2 is FYNNEI.

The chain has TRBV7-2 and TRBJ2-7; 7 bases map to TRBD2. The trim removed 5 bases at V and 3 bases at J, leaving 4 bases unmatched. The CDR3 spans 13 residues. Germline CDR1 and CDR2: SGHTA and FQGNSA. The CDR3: CASSVGGGYEQYV. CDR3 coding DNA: TGTGCCAGCAGCGTGGGGGGGGGCTACGAGCAGTACGTC.

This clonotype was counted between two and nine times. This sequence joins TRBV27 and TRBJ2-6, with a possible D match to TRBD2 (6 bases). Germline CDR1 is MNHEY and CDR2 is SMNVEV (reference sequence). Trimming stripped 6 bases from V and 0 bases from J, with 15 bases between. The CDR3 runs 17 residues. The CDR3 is CASSSSSVSSGANVLTF. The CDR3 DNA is TGTGCCAGCAGCTCGTCTAGCGTCAGCTCTGGGGCCAACGTCCTGACTTTC.

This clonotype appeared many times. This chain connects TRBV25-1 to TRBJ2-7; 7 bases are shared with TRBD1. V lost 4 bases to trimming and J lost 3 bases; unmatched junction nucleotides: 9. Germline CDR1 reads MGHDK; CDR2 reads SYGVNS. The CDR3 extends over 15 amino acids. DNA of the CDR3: TGTGCCAGCAGTGGGGACAGTCAAGGAGACTACGAGCAGTACGTC. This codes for CASSGDSQGDYEQYV.

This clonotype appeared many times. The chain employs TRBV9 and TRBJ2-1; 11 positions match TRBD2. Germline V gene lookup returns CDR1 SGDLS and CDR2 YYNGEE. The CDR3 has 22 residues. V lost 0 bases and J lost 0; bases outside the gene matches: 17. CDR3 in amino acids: CASSVATPGLAAVLPSYNEQFF. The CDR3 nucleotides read TGTGCCAGCAGCGTAGCTACACCGGGACTAGCGGCCGTACTACCCTCCTACAATGAGCAGTTCTTC.

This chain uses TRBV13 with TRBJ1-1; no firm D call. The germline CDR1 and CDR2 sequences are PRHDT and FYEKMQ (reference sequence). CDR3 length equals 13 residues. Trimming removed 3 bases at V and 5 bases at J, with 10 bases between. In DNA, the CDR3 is TGTGCCAGCAGCTTGGGGAGCTTGACTGAAGCTTTCTTT. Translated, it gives CASSLGSLTEAFF.

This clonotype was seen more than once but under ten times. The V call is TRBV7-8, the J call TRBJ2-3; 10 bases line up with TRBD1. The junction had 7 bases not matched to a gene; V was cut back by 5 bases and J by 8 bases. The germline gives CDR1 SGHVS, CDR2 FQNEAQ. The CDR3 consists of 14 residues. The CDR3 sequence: CASSPRTGGGTQYF. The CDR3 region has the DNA TGTGCCAGCAGCCCACGGACAGGGGGTGGTACGCAGTATTTT.

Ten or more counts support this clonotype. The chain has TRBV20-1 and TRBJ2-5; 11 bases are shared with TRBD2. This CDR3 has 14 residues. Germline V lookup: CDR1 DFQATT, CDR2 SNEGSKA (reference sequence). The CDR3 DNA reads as TGCAGCGTCTCAGGACTAGCGGGCCAAGAGACCCAGTACTTC. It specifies CSVSGLAGQETQYF.

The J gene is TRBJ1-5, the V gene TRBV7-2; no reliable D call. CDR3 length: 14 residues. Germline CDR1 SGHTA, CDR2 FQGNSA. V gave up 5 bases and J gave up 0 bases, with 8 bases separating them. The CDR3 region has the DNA TGTGCCAGCAGCCAGGCAAATAGCAATCAGCCCCAGCATTTT. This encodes CASSQANSNQPQHF.

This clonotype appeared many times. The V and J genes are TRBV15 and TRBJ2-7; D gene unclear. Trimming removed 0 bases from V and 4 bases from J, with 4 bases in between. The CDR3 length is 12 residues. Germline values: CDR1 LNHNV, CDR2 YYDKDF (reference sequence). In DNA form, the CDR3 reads TGTGCCACCAGCAGAGAAAAATACGAGCAGTACTTC. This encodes CATSREKYEQYF.

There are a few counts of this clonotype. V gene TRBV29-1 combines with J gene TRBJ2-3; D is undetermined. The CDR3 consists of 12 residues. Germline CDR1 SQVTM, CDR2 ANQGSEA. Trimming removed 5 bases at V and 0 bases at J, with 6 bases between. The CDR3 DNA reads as TGCAGCGTTTTGGCTAGCACAGATACGCAGTATTTT. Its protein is CSVLASTDTQYF.

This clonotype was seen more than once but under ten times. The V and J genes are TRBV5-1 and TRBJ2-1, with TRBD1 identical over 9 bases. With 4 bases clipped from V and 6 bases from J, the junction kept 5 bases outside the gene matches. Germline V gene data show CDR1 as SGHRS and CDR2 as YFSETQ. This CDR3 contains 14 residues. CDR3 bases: TGCGCCAGCAGCGCGGGACAGGGAATCAATGAGCAGTTCTTC. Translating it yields CASSAGQGINEQFF.

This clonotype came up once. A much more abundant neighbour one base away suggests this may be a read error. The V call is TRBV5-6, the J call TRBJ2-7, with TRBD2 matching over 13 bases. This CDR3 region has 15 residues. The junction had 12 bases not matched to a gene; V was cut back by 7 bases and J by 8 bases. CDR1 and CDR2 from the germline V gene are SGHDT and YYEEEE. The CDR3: CASGPGTSGIVKQYV. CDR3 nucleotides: TGTGCCAGCGGCCCCGGGACTAGCGGGATTGTGAAGCAGTACGTC.

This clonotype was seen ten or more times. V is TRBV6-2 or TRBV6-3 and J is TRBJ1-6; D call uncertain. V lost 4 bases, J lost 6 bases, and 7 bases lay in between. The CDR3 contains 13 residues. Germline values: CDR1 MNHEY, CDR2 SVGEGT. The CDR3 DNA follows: TGTGCCAGCAGTTCTACGGTTAATTCACCCCTCCACTTT. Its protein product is CASSSTVNSPLHF.

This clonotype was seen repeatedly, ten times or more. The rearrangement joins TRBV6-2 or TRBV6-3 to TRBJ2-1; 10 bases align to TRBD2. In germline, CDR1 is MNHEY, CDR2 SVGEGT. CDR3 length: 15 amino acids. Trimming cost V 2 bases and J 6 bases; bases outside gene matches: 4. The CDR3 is CASSYLSGRSNEQFF. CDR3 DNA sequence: TGTGCCAGCAGTTACCTTAGCGGGAGGTCCAATGAGCAGTTCTTC.

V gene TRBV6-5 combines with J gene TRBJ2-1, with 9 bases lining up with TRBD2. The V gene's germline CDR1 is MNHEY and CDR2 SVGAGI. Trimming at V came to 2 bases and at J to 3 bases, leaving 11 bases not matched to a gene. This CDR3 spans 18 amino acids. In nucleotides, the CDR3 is TGTGCCAGCAGTTACCTGGTAGCGGGAGTCGCAAGCTACAATGAGCAGTTCTTC. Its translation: CASSYLVAGVASYNEQFF.

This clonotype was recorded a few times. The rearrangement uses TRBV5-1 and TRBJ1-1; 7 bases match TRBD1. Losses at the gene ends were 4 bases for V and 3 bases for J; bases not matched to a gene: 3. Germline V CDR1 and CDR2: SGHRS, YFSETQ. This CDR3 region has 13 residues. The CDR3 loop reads CASSRGTDTEAFF. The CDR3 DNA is TGCGCCAGCAGCCGCGGGACAGACACTGAAGCTTTCTTT.

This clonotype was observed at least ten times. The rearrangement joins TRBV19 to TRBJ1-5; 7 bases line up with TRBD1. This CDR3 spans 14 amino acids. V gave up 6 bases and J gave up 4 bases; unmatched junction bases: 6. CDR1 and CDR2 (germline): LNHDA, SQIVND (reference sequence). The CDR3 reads CASSRQGVNQPQHF. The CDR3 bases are TGTGCCAGTAGCCGACAGGGTGTGAATCAGCCCCAGCATTTT.

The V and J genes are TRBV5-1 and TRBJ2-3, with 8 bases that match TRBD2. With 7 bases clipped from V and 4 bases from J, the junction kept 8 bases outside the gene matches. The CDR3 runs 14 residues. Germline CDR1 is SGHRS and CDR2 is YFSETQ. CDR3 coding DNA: TGCGCCAGCCGCGGCGGGAGGTCCCCAGATACGCAGTATTTT. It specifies CASRGGRSPDTQYF. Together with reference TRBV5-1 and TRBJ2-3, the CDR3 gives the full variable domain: KAGVTQTPRYLIKTRGQQVTLSCSPISGHRSVSWYQQTPGQGLQFLFEYFSETQRNKGNFPGRFSGRQFSNSRSEMNVSTLELGDSALYLCASRGGRSPDTQYFGPGTRLTVL.

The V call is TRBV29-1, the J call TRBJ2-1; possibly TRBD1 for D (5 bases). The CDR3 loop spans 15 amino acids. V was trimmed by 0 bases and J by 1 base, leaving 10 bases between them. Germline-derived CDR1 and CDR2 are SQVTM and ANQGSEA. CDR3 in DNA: TGCAGCGTTGAAGACCCGACAGAATCCTACAATGAGCAGTTCTTC. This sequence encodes CSVEDPTESYNEQFF.